The present TCR beta chain was sequenced within a study of shared clonotypes between healthy human individuals. It was at deep level that the assay was run. Measured with immunoSEQ multiplex PCR; TCRdb has only the in-frame clones, and not every one. The data contain approximately 1,500,000 clones, 95% to 99% of them singletons. Study-level points and caveats: The naive CD4 repertoires of a few donors were compared, and approximately 5.3% of clonotypes were shared. Rarefaction curves obtained for sorted subsets showed sequencing incomplete despite large depth. What naive subsets generally showed was a larger estimated richness than memory subsets showed.

CDR3 length equals 13 residues. CDR1 and CDR2 from the germline V gene are SQVTM and ANQGSEA. V lost 6 bases and J 5 bases, leaving 16 bases between the germline ends. A word on this clone: The antigen is not known.

The source material was naive CD4+ T cells sorted from blood. Subset denoted: CD45RA+ positively selected. This receptor was obtained from a man aged 30 to 45 in good health. J is TRBJ1-1 and V is TRBV29-1; a possible D gene is TRBD1 (6 bases). The CDR3 nucleotides are TGCAGCGTCTCCCCCTGGGGGCGAACTGAAGCTTTCTTT. It is translated as CSVSPWGRTEAFF.